The clone carrying this T cell receptor (beta chain) was recorded a few times. Its antigen is not identified. The data stem from a study of beta chain features in type 1 diabetes. Reverse transcription of all isolated RNA meant that expressed TCRB transcripts were sequenced. The method was immunoSEQ multiplex PCR; TCRdb's version includes in-frame clones alone and lacks a portion of them. The table shows 200,000 to 250,000 clones, with roughly a tenth occurring only once. Findings and limits, study-wide: These data did not resolve whether HLA type affects TCRB rearrangement. Type 1 diabetes patients had fewer VDJ junction insertions and more deletions.

V lost 1 base to trimming and J lost 9 bases; unmatched junction nucleotides: 11. CDR1 SGHAT and CDR2 FQNNGV come from the germline V gene. The CDR3 loop spans 18 amino acids. The source material was central memory CD4+ T cells from blood. The rearrangement joins TRBV11-2 to TRBJ2-1; 14 nucleotides line up with TRBD2. The clonotype originates from a man younger than 30 in good health. DNA for the CDR3: TGTGCCAGCAGCTTAGGGACTAGCGGGAGGAGAGTAGTCGTTGAGCAGTTCTTC. Protein product: CASSLGTSGRRVVVEQFF.